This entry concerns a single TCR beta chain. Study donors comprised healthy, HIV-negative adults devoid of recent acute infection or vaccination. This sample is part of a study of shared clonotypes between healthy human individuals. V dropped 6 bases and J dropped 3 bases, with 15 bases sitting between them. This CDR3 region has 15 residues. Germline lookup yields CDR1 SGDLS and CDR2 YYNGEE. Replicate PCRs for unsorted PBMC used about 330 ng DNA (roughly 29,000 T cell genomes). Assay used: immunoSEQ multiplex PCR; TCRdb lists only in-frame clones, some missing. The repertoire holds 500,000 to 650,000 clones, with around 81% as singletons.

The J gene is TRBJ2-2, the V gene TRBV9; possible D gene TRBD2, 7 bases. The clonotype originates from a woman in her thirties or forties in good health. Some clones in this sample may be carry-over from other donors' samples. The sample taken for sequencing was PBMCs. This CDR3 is CASTRRGGDTGELFF. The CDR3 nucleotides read TGTGCCAGCACCCGTAGAGGGGGGGACACCGGGGAGCTGTTTTTT. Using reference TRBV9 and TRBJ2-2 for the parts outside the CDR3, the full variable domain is DSGVTQTPKHLITATGQRVTLRCSPRSGDLSVYWYQQSLDQGLQFLIQYYNGEERAKGNILERFSAQQFPDLHSELNLSSLELGDSALYFCASTRRGGDTGELFFGEGSRLTVL.